The following is a T cell receptor beta chain sequence with its context. This clonotype was recorded at least ten times. What antigen it recognizes has not been identified. No base qualities exist here, and no much larger clone lies one base off it. In the ophthalmopathy patients, disease was moderately to severely active, with a Clinical Activity Score of 3 or more, a NOSPECS grade of 4 or more, and a duration of less than 3 months. Any patient with an uncontrolled infection, another autoimmune disease, pregnancy or lactation was excluded. Diagnoses relied on clinical symptoms, serum thyroxine and TRAb, thyroid ultrasound and orbital computed tomography. PBMCs were separated from under 12 ml of fresh peripheral blood using Ficoll-Paque density gradient centrifugation. Total RNA was extracted with Trizol reagent, and quality was checked on an Agilent 2100 Bioanalyzer. The source of the sample is a study of T cells in Graves' hyperthyroidism and ophthalmopathy (dated by TCRdb to 2018 to 2020). Study-wide context: Peripheral blood was sampled at the time of initial diagnosis, prior to any treatment. To identify TCR V-J signatures that set the groups apart, the researchers used a discovery cohort of more than 95 patients, made up of roughly 40 with Graves' ophthalmopathy and 55 to 65 with stable Graves' hyperthyroidism. An independent validation cohort of fewer than 20 hyperthyroidism patients and approximately 16 patients who later progressed to ophthalmopathy tested prospective prediction of ophthalmopathy. The approximately 90 discovery patients were randomly split 7:3 into training and test sets. The study also compared thyroid tissue and blood T-cell repertoires from about six Graves' hyperthyroidism patients. After blood sampling, hyperthyroidism patients were treated with methimazole at a starting dose of 30 mg daily, and ophthalmopathy patients were treated with high-dose intravenous methylprednisolone. TCR Vbeta CDR3 sequencing of approximately 140 peripheral blood samples (over 40 ophthalmopathy, 75 hyperthyroidism and approximately 17 progressor patients) is reported in the paper.

V is clipped by 7 bases and J by 1 base, and the sequence between their germline boundaries is 15 bases long. The germline V gene yields SQVTM for CDR1 and ANQGSEA for CDR2. The CDR3 measures 14 amino acids from cysteine to phenylalanine. Kept here is only the CDR3 DNA, which spans 42 bases and is read in frame from base 1. TCR beta CDR3 regions were amplified from RNA transcripts. The first round of RT-PCR for the TCR CDR3 was performed with the HTBI primer set and the Qiagen OneStep RT-PCR kit. A second multiplex PCR round built the libraries, followed by size selection and purification. The libraries were sequenced on an Illumina HiSeq2000 using paired-end 100 bp reads. Per the source publication's procedure: SOAPnuke was used to process the raw data, with reads discarded if the reads contained adapters or uncalled bases, had a mean Phred below 15, or lacked an exact constant-primer or identifier match. COPE v1.2.5 was used to merge the high-quality paired reads, and each unique nucleotide sequence was defined as a clonotype. MiTCR v1.1 was used to align clonotypes to the IMGT TRBV, TRBD and TRBJ reference segments. The analysis was restricted to V-J combinations with a frequency above 0.0001, which together covered around 99% of the repertoires. The TCS score was defined as the ratio of F50 (clonal expansion) to E x V (chaos), calculated using BLOSUM62-based TCRdist between CDR3 peptides within each V-J. Welch's t-statistics and random forest reduced roughly 540 V-J features to about 13, which were used in a naive Bayes classifier (R e1071). The raw public data were reprocessed by TCRdb itself: fastp quality trimming at Q25, MiXCR clonotype calling, in-frame beta chains only. Under each unique CDR3 protein, matching rows form one entry showing the most common genes and DNA. These V and J calls are TCRdb output, not the study's own analysis. This sample gives about 590,000 distinct CDR3 sequences in total; 13% to 15% of them show up just once. The ten biggest clones cover roughly 7.1% of the sample.

Broad study findings and their caveats: Sample size was not statistically predetermined, and investigators were not blinded to group allocation. During validation, the model predicted progression to ophthalmopathy a median of approximately 6 months ahead of onset, with more than 55% sensitivity and under 85% specificity. A model built on a 13 V-J signature distinguished ophthalmopathy from stable hyperthyroidism, reaching about 89% sensitivity and 81% to 83% specificity in cross-validation and 80%/75% in testing. Most expanded thyroid clonotypes (frequency above 0.001) were also detected in blood, suggesting blood repertoires may reflect thyroid immune responses.

The sample taken for sequencing was blood. Here the chain combines TRBV29-1 and TRBJ2-3; the D gene cannot be resolved reliably. The sequence derives from a woman younger than 30 with Graves' ophthalmopathy. The CDR3 has the sequence CSAPKGLGTDTQYF. The DNA sequence is TGCAGCGCCCCCAAAGGGTTGGGCACAGATACGCAGTATTTT.